This note documents a single TCR beta chain sequence. Its antigen is as yet unknown. TCRdb re-called the reads through MiXCR, storing one row per CDR3 protein. The repertoire holds around 570,000 distinct CDR3 sequences, with roughly 42% as singletons. The data derive from a study of T cell repertoires in cytomegalovirus infection. The study's findings and limits: There were HLA-C-restricted CMV-specific TCR beta clonotypes dominating the ex vivo response.

V trimming: 7 bases; J trimming: 4 bases; junction bases outside the gene matches: 7. The CDR3 loop spans 15 amino acids. Germline CDR1 and CDR2: MNHNS and SASEGT. The source was cultured PBMCs, collected from culture after CMV antigen stimulation. This sequence joins TRBV6-1 and TRBJ2-5, with 12 nucleotides matching TRBD2. The receptor was derived from a human donor in good health (CMV status not recorded). Some clones in this sample may be carry-over from other donors' samples. The CDR3 nucleotides are TGTGCCAGCAACCCTAGCGGGGGGGCCCCAGAGACCCAGTACTTC. Its protein product is CASNPSGGAPETQYF.